This T cell receptor beta chain was recovered during a study of shared clonotypes between healthy human individuals. General study results and limits: Limitation of the genetic and exposure-history diversity represented came from the few donors.

The sequenced material, unsorted PBMC DNA, was run on ten immunoSEQ deep assay plates. Some clones are missing from TCRdb's copy, which holds only in-frame ones; the method was immunoSEQ multiplex PCR. The profile shows a few hundred thousand clones, roughly four fifths of them singletons. The CDR3 length is 15 residues. J gave up 2 bases and V 3 bases, and 5 bases lay outside the gene matches. Germline assignment: CDR1 SGHRS and CDR2 YFSETQ. With respect to this clone: The antigen is undetermined.

The sequencing sample was made of PBMCs. This TCR was sampled from a woman aged 40 to 55 in good health. Some clones in this sample may be carry-over from other donors' samples. The chain employs TRBV5-1 and TRBJ2-7, with 10 bases that match TRBD2. The CDR3 protein is CASSWQSGRAYEQYF. The DNA of the CDR3 is TGCGCCAGCAGCTGGCAAAGCGGGAGGGCCTACGAGCAGTACTTC.